This TCR beta chain was observed in a study of shared clonotypes between healthy human individuals. Caucasian adults residing in Nashville, Tennessee made up all the donors. The CDR3 has 15 amino acids. Germline CDR1 is SGHAT and CDR2 is FQNNGV. Trimming left V 6 bases short and J 9 bases short, with 21 bases between. Turning to this clone: Its antigen is unknown.

Replicate PCRs run on sorted subsets employed approximately 0.2 ug DNA, 30,000 to 35,000 T cell genomes. TCRdb keeps only in-frame clones here, not all; method: immunoSEQ multiplex PCR. This table holds around 700,000 clones, about two thirds found once. Points from the study as a whole: What naive subsets generally showed was a larger estimated richness than memory subsets showed.

This receptor was taken from a woman aged 25 to 39 in good health. Sample: memory CD4+ T cells sorted from blood. Indicated subset: CD45RA-negative fraction. This chain uses TRBV11-2 with TRBJ2-1, with D tentatively TRBD2 (5 bases). The DNA for the CDR3 is TGTGCCAGCAGTTCCGGCGGCGGGTCGATCGGTGAGCAGTTCTTC. Protein: CASSSGGGSIGEQFF.